This TCR beta chain was identified in a study of shared clonotypes between healthy human individuals. The table came from immunoSEQ multiplex PCR; TCRdb's copy has only in-frame clones and leaves some out. This table holds approximately 340,000 clones, about 70% found once. Study-wide points: Collection of samples was limited to blood; tissue repertoires likely differ. Represented diversity, genetic and exposure-history alike, was limited by few donors. How much donors shared clonotypes was expected to be affected by sequencing depth.

On this clone: Its antigen is still unknown.

The receptor was isolated from a man aged 30 to 45 in good health. The sample consisted of memory CD4+ T cells sorted from blood. Documented subset: CD45RA-negative fraction.

Here the CDR3 reads CASQVEPNTEAFF. The CDR3 nucleotides read TGTGCCAGCCAGGTGGAACCGAACACTGAAGCTTTCTTT. The chain uses TRBV2 and TRBJ1-1; D is unresolved. CDR3 length: 13 residues. The V gene lost 8 bases and the J gene lost 1 base, with 11 bases spanning the gap. CDR1 is SNHLY, CDR2 FYNNEI, per germline.